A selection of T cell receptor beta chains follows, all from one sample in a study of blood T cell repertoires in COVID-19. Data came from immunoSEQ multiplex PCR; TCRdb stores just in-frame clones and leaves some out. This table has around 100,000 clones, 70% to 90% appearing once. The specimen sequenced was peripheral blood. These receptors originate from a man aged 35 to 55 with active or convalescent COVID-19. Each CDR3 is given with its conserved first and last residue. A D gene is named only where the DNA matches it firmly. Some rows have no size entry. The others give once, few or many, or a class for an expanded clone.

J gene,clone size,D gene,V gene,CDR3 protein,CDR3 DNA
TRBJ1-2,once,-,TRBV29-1,CSVGQGGYTF,TGCAGCGTTGGGCAGGGCGGCTACACCTTC
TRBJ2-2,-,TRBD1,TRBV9,CASSVSGGTGELFF,TGTGCCAGCAGCGTATCAGGGGGCACCGGGGAGCTGTTTTTT
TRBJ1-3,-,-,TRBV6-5,CASSVTDRTGNTIYF,TGTGCCAGCAGCGTTACCGACAGGACTGGAAACACCATATATTTT
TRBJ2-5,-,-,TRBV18,CASSPAQGRETQYF,TGTGCCAGCTCACCAGCACAGGGGAGGGAGACCCAGTACTTC
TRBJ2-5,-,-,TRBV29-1,CSARQAGRETQYF,TGCAGCGCCCGCCAGGCCGGTAGGGAGACCCAGTACTTC
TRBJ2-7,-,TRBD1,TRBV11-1,CASSKDRGSYEQYF,TGTGCCAGCAGCAAGGACAGGGGCTCCTACGAGCAGTACTTC
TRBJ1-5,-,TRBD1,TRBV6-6,CASSLGHGSGTGNQPQHF,TGTGCCAGCAGTCTTGGACATGGGTCCGGGACAGGGAATCAGCCCCAGCATTTT
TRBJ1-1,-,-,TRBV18,CASSLQGMNTEAFF,TGTGCCAGCTCACTGCAGGGGATGAACACTGAAGCTTTCTTT
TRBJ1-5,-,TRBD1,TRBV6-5,CASSSRWTGGFQPQHF,TGTGCCAGCAGTTCGCGCTGGACAGGGGGATTTCAGCCCCAGCATTTT
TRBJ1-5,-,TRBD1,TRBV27,CASRSLTGERNQPQHF,TGTGCCAGCAGAAGCTTGACAGGGGAACGCAATCAGCCCCAGCATTTT
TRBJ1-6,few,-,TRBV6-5,CASSYPQGAALHF,TGTGCCAGCAGTTACCCCCAAGGGGCTGCCCTCCACTTT
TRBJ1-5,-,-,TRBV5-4,CASSHGGGRDQPQHF,TGTGCCAGCAGCCACGGAGGGGGGAGGGATCAGCCCCAGCATTTT
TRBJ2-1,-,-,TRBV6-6,CASRQGNEQFF,TGTGCCAGCAGGCAGGGGAATGAGCAGTTCTTC
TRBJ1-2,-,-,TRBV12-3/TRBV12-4,CASSSQGYGYTF,TGTGCCAGCAGTTCACAGGGCTATGGCTACACCTTC
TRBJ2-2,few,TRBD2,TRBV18,CASSPWTSGGTGELFF,TGTGCCAGCTCACCCTGGACTAGCGGGGGCACCGGGGAGCTGTTTTTT
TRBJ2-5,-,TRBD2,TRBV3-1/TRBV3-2,CASSREERGQTQYF,TGTGCCAGCAGCCGAGAGGAGCGGGGTCAGACCCAGTACTTC
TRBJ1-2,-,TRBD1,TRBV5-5,CASSLVVGTDEYGYTF,TGTGCCAGCAGCTTGGTGGTAGGGACAGACGAGTATGGCTACACCTTC
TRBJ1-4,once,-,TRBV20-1,CSAPEFEKLFF,TGCAGTGCTCCGGAGTTCGAAAAACTGTTTTTT
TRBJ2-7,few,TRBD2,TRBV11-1,CASSSNSGGLEQYF,TGTGCCAGCAGCTCAAACAGCGGGGGACTCGAGCAGTACTTC
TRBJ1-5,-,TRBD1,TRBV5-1,CASSLNVWKGTGASGNQPQHF,TGCGCCAGCAGCTTGAATGTGTGGAAGGGGACAGGGGCCTCGGGCAATCAGCCCCAGCATTTT
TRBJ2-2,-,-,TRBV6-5,CASSSTPGKGGELFF,TGTGCCAGCAGTAGCACCCCGGGGAAGGGCGGGGAGCTGTTTTTT
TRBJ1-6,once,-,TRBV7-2,CASSLAPGALHF,TGTGCCAGCAGCTTAGCGCCGGGAGCCCTCCACTTT
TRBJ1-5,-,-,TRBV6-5,CASGAGTQINQPQHF,TGTGCCAGCGGGGCCGGGACACAAATTAATCAGCCCCAGCATTTT
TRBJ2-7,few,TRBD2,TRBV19,CASSPRGESAYEQYF,TGTGCCAGTAGTCCCCGGGGGGAATCCGCCTACGAGCAGTACTTC
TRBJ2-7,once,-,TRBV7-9,CASSPSLGGYEQYF,TGTGCCAGCAGCCCCAGTTTGGGGGGCTACGAGCAGTACTTC
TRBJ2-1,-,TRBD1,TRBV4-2,CASSQLDRSNEQFF,TGTGCCAGCAGCCAACTGGACAGGAGCAATGAGCAGTTCTTC
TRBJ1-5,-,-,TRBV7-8,CASSLRVGQPQHF,TGTGCCAGCAGCTTGAGGGTAGGCCAGCCCCAGCATTTT
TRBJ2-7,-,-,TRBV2,CASSESSIVYEQYF,TGTGCCAGCAGTGAGTCTAGTATTGTCTACGAGCAGTACTTC
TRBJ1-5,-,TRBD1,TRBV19,CASSRGGTGAVQPQHF,TGTGCCAGTAGTAGGGGTGGGACAGGGGCTGTTCAGCCCCAGCATTTT
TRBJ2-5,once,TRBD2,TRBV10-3,CAIGRLAGQETQYF,TGTGCCATCGGGAGACTAGCCGGTCAGGAGACCCAGTACTTC
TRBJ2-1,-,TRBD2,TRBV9,CASTTSGGLGNEQFF,TGTGCCAGCACTACTAGCGGGGGACTGGGTAATGAGCAGTTCTTC
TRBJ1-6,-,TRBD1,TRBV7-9,CASGQTGVQNSPLHF,TGTGCCAGCGGGCAAACAGGGGTCCAGAATTCACCCCTCCACTTT
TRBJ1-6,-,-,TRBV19,CASSIAQALNSPLHF,TGTGCCAGTAGTATAGCCCAGGCCCTGAATTCACCCCTCCACTTT
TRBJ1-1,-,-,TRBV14,CASSPMNTEAFF,TGTGCCAGCAGCCCCATGAACACTGAAGCTTTCTTT
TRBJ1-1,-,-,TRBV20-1,CSASRGTEAFF,TGCAGTGCTAGTAGGGGAACTGAAGCTTTCTTT
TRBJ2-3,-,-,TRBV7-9,CASSRGGTGTSTDTQYF,TGTGCCAGCAGTCGCGGTGGGACGGGGACTAGCACAGATACGCAGTATTTT
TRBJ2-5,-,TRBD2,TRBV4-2,CASSQDLLAVETQYF,TGTGCCAGCAGCCAAGATCTCCTAGCGGTAGAGACCCAGTACTTC
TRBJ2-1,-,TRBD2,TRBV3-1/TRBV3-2,CASLSKRGDPPYNEQFF,TGTGCCAGCTTATCCAAGCGGGGGGACCCCCCCTACAATGAGCAGTTCTTC
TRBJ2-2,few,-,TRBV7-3,CASSLVMGKGVNTGELFF,TGTGCCAGCAGCTTAGTAATGGGAAAAGGGGTGAACACCGGGGAGCTGTTTTTT
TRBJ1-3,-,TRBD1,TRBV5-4,CASSGTGQRNTIYF,TGTGCCAGCAGCGGAACGGGACAGAGGAACACCATATATTTT
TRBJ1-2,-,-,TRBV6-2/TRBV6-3,CASSYMTASYGYTF,TGTGCCAGCAGTTACATGACAGCGAGCTATGGCTACACCTTC
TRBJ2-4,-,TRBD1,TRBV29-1,CSVLDRVVWEDIQYF,TGCAGCGTTTTGGACAGGGTCGTATGGGAGGACATTCAGTACTTC